This TCR beta chain was sequenced in a study of cytomegalovirus exposure and HLA in healthy donors (dated by TCRdb to between 2016 and 2019). About the study as a whole: An earlier analysis of approximately 600 of the donors reported more than 250 Gb of sequence data and some 120 million unique TCR beta sequences from about 179 million T cells. Donor age, sex, ethnicity and CMV serostatus were compiled together with the repertoire data. About 5 DR-DQ haplotypes were handled as single units for association and clustering, since linkage in the cohort was strong. Class I and class II HLA loci were covered by the typing at four-digit resolution. Genome-wide SNP genotypes for about 65% of the 666 donors were used in a later genetic analysis, which treated that subset as a discovery cohort. The study was designed to test whether signatures of past pathogen exposure could be identified by cataloging public T cell receptors. In a later analysis, previously published TCR beta repertoires from 666 donors were re-analyzed and high-resolution HLA genotyping was added so that TCR occurrence patterns could be studied. About 320 gigabases of sequencing data and 70 million to 100 million unique TCR sequences were included in an early release covering about 700 HLA-typed donors. All discovery cohort repertoires had been generated on a single sequencing platform. Among the approximately 430 genotyped donors, around 81% belonged to the genetic ancestry cluster associated with self-reported Caucasian donors. To predict cytomegalovirus infection status, the study brought together high-throughput TCR immunosequencing, statistical association of individual TCRs with disease status, and machine learning. The T cell repertoires of under 700 subjects were profiled by immunosequencing and related to cytomegalovirus serostatus. An earlier analysis of some 500 of the donors applied high-throughput TCR beta sequencing to assess whether each TCR beta V gene segment acted as functional or pseudogenic. Among around 400 genotyped donors of the cohort, an average of approximately 240,000 unique TCR beta nucleotide sequences was sequenced per donor, of which 15% to 20% were non-productive. Besides the first cohort of roughly 660 subjects, a separate validation cohort made up of roughly 120 different subjects was used. Rather than drawing on any new phenotypic data, the later analysis identified candidate immune exposures from TCR beta sequences and the way those sequences occurred across donors. The number of donors typed differed by locus, with roughly 620-630 for A, B, C, DRB1 and DQB1, roughly 520 for DQA1, 600 to 610 for DPA1, and approximately 470 for DPB1.

Libraries were prepared through the immunoSEQ multiplex PCR assay. A mixture of 60 forward primers for TCR Vbeta segments and 13 reverse primers for TCR Jbeta segments was used in the multiplex PCR. Amplification of the CDR3 region of rearranged TCR beta genes was performed with a multiplex PCR assay on genomic DNA. On the Illumina HiSeq System, the amplified TCR beta libraries were sequenced as 87-base-pair reads. From the authors' description of their analysis: A later analysis tallied approximately 87 million unique TCR beta chains across the 666 repertoires, and 10 million to 11 million of those chains were shared by two or more donors. A nearest-neighbor algorithm error-corrected the raw reads and collapsed the reads into unique sequences, merging closely related sequences to remove PCR and sequencing errors. To assign V, D and J gene segments, CDR3 sequences were aligned to IMGT reference sequences. For a sequence to be retained, at least a six-nucleotide match to both a V gene segment and a J gene segment was required. Rearrangements were classified as productive when the CDR3 lacked stop codons and remained in frame with V and J, and all other rearrangements were classified as non-productive. CDR3 was defined according to IMGT convention as the region running from the second conserved V-encoded cysteine to the conserved J-encoded phenylalanine. In an earlier analysis of some 550 of the donors, sequences lacking an unambiguous match to a single V gene segment were excluded. An earlier analysis of some 610 of the donors called V segments functional above 56.7% productive rearrangements and segregating when the between-donor standard deviation exceeded 5%. A statistical classification framework was built to diagnose cytomegalovirus status from the catalog of TCR beta chain sequences. In a later analysis, V and J genes were assigned by comparing TCR nucleotide sequences against IMGT/GENE-DB human TR gene sequences. Using the TCRdist pipeline, a later analysis assigned CDR3 sequences along with most-parsimonious VDJ recombination scenarios. In a later analysis, every TCR beta chain was defined by the combination of its CDR3 amino acid sequence and its V-gene family, and reads without a unique V-gene family were dropped. A later analysis removed several hundred highly shared, low-generation-probability nucleotide sequences to deal with suspected cross-contamination and a sequencing artifact. In a later analysis, a clonal expansion index for each public chain was calculated from normalized within-repertoire ranks of inferred template counts. A later analysis computed generation probabilities with a VDJ recombination model fitted to out-of-frame rearrangements, and checked the results against IGoR. Hypergeometric tests were used in a later analysis to score TCR-TCR, TCR-HLA and TCR-CMV co-occurrence, with a repertoire-size bias correction applied to the TCR pairs. False discovery rates were estimated in a later analysis by permuting HLA or CMV assignments 20 times. In a later analysis, co-occurring TCRs were grouped with DBSCAN, and TCRdist sequence similarity was added when clustering was performed within HLA-allele-positive subsets. For co-occurrence clustering, repertoires with fewer than 30,000 or more than 120,000 public chains were excluded, along with roughly 5 repertoires with anomalous nucleotide sharing. Held by TCRdb, this immuneACCESS table contains in-frame sequences only and omits some clones. Under half of the omission traces to an unresolved V gene where checked; the cause of the rest is unknown. D and trimming come from the DNA, and the V and J calls and clone size come from that table. This sample comprises about 93,000 clones, 82% of them detected only once. The ten largest make up about 3.8% of the sample.

Note on this clone: This clone's antigen is unknown. One end of the junction varies from germline; a read error may be responsible.

Taken from the germline V gene (reference sequence), the CDR1 and CDR2 loops are SSHAT and FNYEAQ. Spanning cysteine to phenylalanine, the CDR3 consists of 14 amino acids. The read is trimmed to its CDR3 DNA, 42 bases read in frame from base 1. The research as a whole found: A later analysis found that HLA-associated TCR beta chains were more clonally expanded and had lower generation probabilities than equally common non-associated chains. In an earlier analysis of 450 to 750 of the donors, most TCR beta V segments appeared in productive rearrangements about 90% or about 30% of the time, broadly matching IMGT annotations. Most TCR sequences were observed very rarely across donors, whereas some public TCRs were present in many individuals. A group of highly shared sequence variants was considered likely to be a technical artifact of the sequencing pipeline. In a later analysis, several top co-occurrence clusters were reported to appear linked to parvovirus B19, influenza, CMV and Epstein-Barr virus. The only immune exposure information available for the cohort was CMV serostatus. A few of the identified cytomegalovirus-associated TCR beta chains were confirmed in vitro to be specific for cytomegalovirus antigens. Some IMGT-functional V segments, including TRBV6-2 and TRBV6-3, could not be told apart with the 87-base-pair reads, so those segments were excluded. A further reported finding was that TCR beta sequences accurately predicted the HLA-A and HLA-B alleles for most subjects in the first cohort. V-gene and J-gene trimming of TCR beta chains was associated with a missense DCLRE1C variant in a later genetic analysis, and the association was replicated in an independent cohort. When HLA alleles, especially DR and DQ, strongly co-occurred, attributing TCR associations to individual alleles was difficult. The classifier was reported to diagnose cytomegalovirus status with high specificity and sensitivity in both the original cohort and the validation cohort. The authors suggested that the approach could potentially be generalized to other disease states and immunological phenotypes. Because counts were too low, about 15 rarely observed V segments, including chromosome 9 orphons, were left out of the earlier analysis of a few hundred of the donors. A later genetic analysis reported fewer N-insertions in productive TCRs among donors in an Asian-associated ancestry cluster than the roughly 620-donor mean. The cohort was sequenced for TCR beta chains only, and without alpha or paired-chain data the features that could be detected were limited. Because HLA typing was unavailable for some donors at each locus, only the typed subset was used in association tests. Sequencing depth was assumed to be roughly uniform across donors in the presence/absence analyses, though that assumption may not hold. At a false discovery rate of 0.05, a later analysis linked 16,951 TCR beta sequences to specific HLA alleles. A later analysis found that TCR association rates varied across HLA loci, with DRB1 alleles showing the most associated TCRs and HLA-C alleles the fewest. Linkage disequilibrium might explain the correlated functional status among segregating V segments, but an unknown experimental factor could not be ruled out. In the study, 150 to 200 TCR beta chains were listed as associated with cytomegalovirus. In a later analysis, most CMV-associated TCR beta chains were found to appear HLA-restricted, with HLA associations seemingly driven largely by CMV exposure.

The cohort consisted of fewer than 700 healthy bone marrow donors. At the time of sampling, all cohort members were nominally healthy, though unrecorded immune exposures were likely present. The donor was CMV seronegative and was included in the group of over 300 seronegative cohort members. Every donor gave a peripheral blood sample, and the peripheral blood mononuclear cells from that sample were used for TCR beta sequencing. Genomic DNA extraction from the blood cell samples was performed with the Qiagen DNeasy Blood Extraction Kit. The material sequenced was PBMCs. The chain links TRBV7-7 with TRBJ1-2; a tentative D call is TRBD1 (6 bases match). The receptor was isolated from a man in his fifties or sixties in good health and CMV-seronegative. The sequenced DNA is TGTGCTAGCAGCTTAGGGGGAGGGAACTATGGCTACACCTTC. This yields the protein CASSLGGGNYGYTF.